The 15 T cell receptor beta chains below all came from one sample that was sequenced in a study of T cell changes during pregnancy in multiple sclerosis. Measured with immunoSEQ multiplex PCR; TCRdb has only the in-frame clones, and not every one. The top ten clones hold about 2% of a sample with about 60,000 clones, 80% to 95% of them seen once. This material consisted of peripheral blood, taken in the second trimester of pregnancy. The receptors shown here come from a female donor in good health, enrolled as a control in a pregnancy study.

Worth noting for this clone: The germline gene is not matched at one end of the junction; a read error may be the cause. CDR3: CASSSSGGDRGRRMGF. The CDR3 region has the DNA TGTGCCAGCAGCTCCTCCGGCGGGGACAGGGGGCGCAGGATGGGCTTC. V gene TRBV7-8 combines with J gene TRBJ2-7; 12 bases fit TRBD1. CDR3 length equals 16 residues. Germline V gives CDR1 SGHVS, CDR2 FQNEAQ.

In its sample, this clone was seen once. J is TRBJ2-7 and V is TRBV2; the match to TRBD2 covers 7 bases. CDR3 length: 15 amino acids. V lost 6 bases and J lost 3; bases outside the gene matches: 11. CDR1 and CDR2 (germline): SNHLY, FYNNEI. The CDR3, as DNA: TGTGCCAGCAGCCCTGGGGGGGACCTAATCTACGAGCAGTACTTC. It yields the protein CASSPGGDLIYEQYF.

This clone is a singleton in its sample. The chain joins TRBV30 to TRBJ2-3, with TRBD1 matching 11 bases. Trimming cost V 5 bases and J 4 bases; bases outside gene matches: 5. The CDR3 runs to 14 residues. The germline gives CDR1 GTSNPN, CDR2 SVGIG (reference sequence). The CDR3 nucleotides are TGTGCCTGGGATCCGGGACAGGGGGCAGATACGCAGTATTTT. Its protein is CAWDPGQGADTQYF.

This chain links TRBV6-1 with TRBJ1-4; D is undetermined. V was clipped by 11 bases and J by 8 bases, with 9 bases between them. Germline V gene lookup returns CDR1 MNHNS and CDR2 SASEGT. The CDR3 contains 10 residues. The CDR3 DNA follows: TGTGCCGGCGGTAACGAAAAACTGTTTTTT. It codes for CAGGNEKLFF.

The rearrangement links TRBV18 to TRBJ1-4; D is perhaps TRBD1 (6 bases). Germline loops: CDR1 KGHSH, CDR2 LQKENI. CDR3 length equals 15 residues. V was clipped by 8 bases and J by 5 bases, with 18 bases between them. The CDR3 bases are TGTGCCAGCCTCGGGTCGACAGGAGAAAATGAAAAACTGTTTTTT. Protein: CASLGSTGENEKLFF.

The CDR3 sequence: CASSLSGGDYGYTF. As DNA, the CDR3 is TGTGCCAGCAGTTTATCAGGGGGCGACTATGGCTACACCTTC. This chain links TRBV28 with TRBJ1-2; TRBD1 matches at 8 bases. Germline values: CDR1 MDHEN, CDR2 SYDVKM. Trimming took 1 base from V and 3 from J; bases not matched to a gene: 1. The CDR3 is 14 amino acids.

The chain combines TRBV6-4 with TRBJ2-3, with 7 positions matching TRBD2. Germline V gene sequence: CDR1 MRHNA, CDR2 SNTAGT. The J segment lost 2 bases and the V segment lost 9 bases, leaving 5 bases of the junction unmatched. The CDR3 is 13 residues long. The CDR3 region is CASRGGPTDTQYF. The CDR3 DNA sequence: TGTGCCAGTCGCGGGGGACCCACAGATACGCAGTATTTT.

J is TRBJ1-1 and V is TRBV19; TRBD1 matches 9 bases. The trim removed 5 bases at V and 1 base at J, leaving 5 bases unmatched. The CDR3 extends over 15 amino acids. Per the germline V gene, CDR1 is LNHDA and CDR2 is SQIVND (reference sequence). CDR3 nucleotide sequence: TGTGCCAGTAGTCCAACAGGGGGCCAGAACACTGAAGCTTTCTTT. This translates into CASSPTGGQNTEAFF.

This sequence joins TRBV10-1 and TRBJ1-1; perhaps TRBD1 as D (5 bases). Germline V gene lookup returns CDR1 WNHNN and CDR2 SYGVQD (reference sequence). CDR3 size: 11 residues. Trimming removed 5 bases at V and 8 bases at J, with 9 bases between. CDR3 region: CASSQGPEAFF. DNA of the CDR3: TGCGCCAGCAGTCAGGGCCCCGAAGCTTTCTTT.

V and J are TRBV29-1 and TRBJ1-2, with D uncertain. Looked up from germline, CDR1 is SQVTM and CDR2 is ANQGSEA. The CDR3 spans 13 residues. The V gene lost 2 bases and the J gene lost 2 bases, with 9 bases spanning the gap. CDR3 coding DNA: TGCAGCGTTGAACGGGGAGCGAACTATGGCTACACCTTC. This encodes CSVERGANYGYTF.

The chain carries TRBV11-2 and TRBJ1-2; 8 nucleotides align to TRBD1. Losses at the gene ends were 1 base for V and 2 bases for J; bases not matched to a gene: 3. The CDR3 consists of 15 residues. CDR1 and CDR2 from the germline V gene are SGHAT and FQNNGV. The CDR3 coding sequence is TGTGCCAGCAGCTTAGTAGGACAGGGCAACTATGGCTACACCTTC. This codes for CASSLVGQGNYGYTF.

V is TRBV10-3 and J is TRBJ2-1, with TRBD2 matching over 14 bases. The CDR3 has 16 residues. The V gene end was trimmed by 5 bases and the J gene end by 5 bases; junction bases not matched to a gene: 5. The germline CDR1 and CDR2 sequences are ENHRY and SYGVKD. DNA of the CDR3: TGTGCCATCAGTCGACTAGCGGGAGGGCCTGACAATGAGCAGTTCTTC. Amino acid sequence: CAISRLAGGPDNEQFF.

This clone was found once. The chain joins TRBV20-1 to TRBJ2-7, with D uncertain. The CDR3 has 11 residues. CDR1 is DFQATT and CDR2 is SNEGSKA in the germline V gene (reference sequence). The germline V and J ends were trimmed by 0 bases and 3 bases, with 3 bases remaining between them. This CDR3 is CSARDLYEQYF. Here the CDR3 DNA reads TGCAGTGCTAGAGACCTCTACGAGCAGTACTTC.

The chain employs TRBV6-1 and TRBJ2-1; no clear D gene. Germline loops: CDR1 MNHNS, CDR2 SASEGT. The CDR3 covers 14 residues. V gave up 3 bases and J gave up 5 bases, with 11 bases separating them. The DNA for the CDR3 is TGTGCCAGCAGTGACCGAGACACAGACAATGAGCAGTTCTTC. This sequence encodes CASSDRDTDNEQFF.

The rearrangement joins TRBV11-2 to TRBJ2-3; the D is unclear. Germline V lookup: CDR1 SGHAT, CDR2 FQNNGV. The V end was cut by 5 bases, the J end by 2 bases, with 5 bases between. The CDR3 extends over 12 amino acids. This CDR3 reads CASSTHTDTQYF. For the CDR3, the DNA is TGTGCCAGCAGCACTCACACAGATACGCAGTATTTT.